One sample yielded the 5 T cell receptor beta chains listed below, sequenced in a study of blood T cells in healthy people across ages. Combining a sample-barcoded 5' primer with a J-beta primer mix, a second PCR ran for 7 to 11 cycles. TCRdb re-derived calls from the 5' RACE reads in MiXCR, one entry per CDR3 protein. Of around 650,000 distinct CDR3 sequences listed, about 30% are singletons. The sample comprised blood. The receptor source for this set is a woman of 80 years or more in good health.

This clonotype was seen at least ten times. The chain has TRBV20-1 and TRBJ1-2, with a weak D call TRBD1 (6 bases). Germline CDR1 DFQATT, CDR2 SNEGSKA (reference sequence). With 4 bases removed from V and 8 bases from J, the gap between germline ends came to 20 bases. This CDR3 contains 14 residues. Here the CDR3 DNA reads TGCAGTGCTACCCTCCGGGGGCCCTTGGAGGGCTACACCTTC. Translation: CSATLRGPLEGYTF.

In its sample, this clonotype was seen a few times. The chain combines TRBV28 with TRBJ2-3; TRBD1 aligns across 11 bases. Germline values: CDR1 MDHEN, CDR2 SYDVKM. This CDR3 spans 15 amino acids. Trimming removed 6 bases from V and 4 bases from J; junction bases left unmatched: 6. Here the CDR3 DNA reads TGTGCCAGCAGGCCGGGGGGACAGGGGGCAGATACGCAGTATTTT. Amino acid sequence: CASRPGGQGADTQYF.

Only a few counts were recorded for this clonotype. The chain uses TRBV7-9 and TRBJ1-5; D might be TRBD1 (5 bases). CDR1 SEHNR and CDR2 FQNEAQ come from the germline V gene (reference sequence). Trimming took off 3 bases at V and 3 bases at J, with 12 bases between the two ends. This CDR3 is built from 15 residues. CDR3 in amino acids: CASSLGDGLNQPQHF. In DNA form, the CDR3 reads TGTGCCAGCAGCTTGGGGGACGGACTCAATCAGCCCCAGCATTTT.

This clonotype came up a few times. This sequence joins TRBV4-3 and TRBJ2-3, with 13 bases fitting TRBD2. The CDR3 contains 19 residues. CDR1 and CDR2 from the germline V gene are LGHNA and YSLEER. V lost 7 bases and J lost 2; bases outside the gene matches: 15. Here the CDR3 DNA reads TGCGCCAGCACCCCCGAACTAGCGGGGGGGCCCGGTGACACAGATACGCAGTATTTT. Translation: CASTPELAGGPGDTDTQYF.

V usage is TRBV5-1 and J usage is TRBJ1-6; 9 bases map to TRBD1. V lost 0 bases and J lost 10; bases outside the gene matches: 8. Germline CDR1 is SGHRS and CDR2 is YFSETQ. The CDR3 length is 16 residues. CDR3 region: CASSLAGDRELSPLHF. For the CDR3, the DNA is TGCGCCAGCAGCTTGGCCGGGGACAGGGAGCTATCACCCCTCCACTTT.